This TCR beta chain was recovered during a study of blood T cell repertoires in COVID-19. Background on the study: COVID-19 samples from acute and convalescent phases originated in the United States, Italy and Spain. The analysed material was cDNA or gDNA that came from T cells, B-cell-depleted T cells, or PBMCs.

This CDR3 has 13 residues. V was pared by 5 bases and J by 2 bases, with 3 bases of the junction left unmatched. Germline V CDR1 and CDR2: MNHEY, SMNVEV (reference sequence). TCRdb keeps only in-frame clones here, not all; method: immunoSEQ multiplex PCR. The data show about 63,000 clones, about 90% seen once. This clonotype originated in a human donor in a cohort sampled during active COVID-19. This chain links TRBV27 with TRBJ2-7; 7 bases fit TRBD1. The material sequenced was peripheral blood. The CDR3 loop is CASSPGTAYEQYF. The CDR3 nucleotides read TGTGCCAGCAGTCCAGGGACAGCCTACGAGCAGTACTTC.